Below, 3 T cell receptor beta chains from the same sample are listed, as sequenced in a study of STAT3 mutations in large granular lymphocyte leukemia. No antigen is known for these receptors. Whole-study findings and limits: At least one immunodominant TCR beta clonotype appeared in every T-cell large granular lymphocyte leukemia patient.

Sequencing was performed with immunoSEQ multiplex PCR; in TCRdb, only in-frame clones are kept and a portion is missing. The top ten clones hold 0.43% of a sample with about 39,000 clones, 80% to 90% of them seen once. Source material: PBMCs. The receptors shown here come from a human donor with T large granular lymphocyte leukemia. Some clones in this sample may be carry-over from other donors' samples.

The chain joins TRBV30 to TRBJ1-3, with D possibly being TRBD1 (5 bases). Trimming left V 3 bases short and J 0 bases short, with 12 bases between. The CDR3 is 15 amino acids. Germline CDR1 GTSNPN, CDR2 SVGIG (reference sequence). The chain's CDR3 is CAWSRGENSGNTIYF. CDR3 DNA: TGTGCCTGGAGCCGGGGGGAGAACTCTGGAAACACCATATATTTT.

The V gene is TRBV28, the J gene TRBJ2-1; TRBD2 is a possible D gene (5 bases). Trimming left V 2 bases short and J 8 bases short, with 7 bases between. Germline values: CDR1 MDHEN, CDR2 SYDVKM. The CDR3 sequence is 12 residues long. The CDR3 DNA reads as TGTGCCAGCAGTTTAGCTAGCTATGAGCAGTTCTTC. This sequence encodes CASSLASYEQFF.

This clone was observed a single time. The chain has TRBV14 and TRBJ2-2; D unresolved. The CDR3 has 13 amino acids. V was trimmed by 0 bases and J by 10 bases, leaving 9 bases between them. CDR1 and CDR2 from the germline V gene are SGHDN and FVKESK. CDR3: CASSQESSPELFF. DNA for the CDR3: TGTGCCAGCAGCCAAGAAAGCTCCCCGGAGCTGTTTTTT.